The 3 T cell receptor beta chains reported below all come from one sample, sequenced in a study of T cells expressing NK-cell markers. From the 5' RACE reads, TCRdb lists one entry per CDR3 protein and no DNA. The sample has about 430,000 distinct CDR3 sequences. The sequencing input was blood T cells: a sorted CD56 or NKG2C T cell subset, CD4+ or CD8+ T cells, or bulk PBMC T cells (not recorded which). The receptors shown here come from a woman in her 50s in good health.

The rearrangement links TRBV5-6 to TRBJ2-5; TCRdb selects TRBD1, and the lack of DNA leaves this call unchecked. The CDR3 is 12 amino acids. Germline V gene sequence: CDR1 SGHDT, CDR2 YYEEEE. The CDR3 here is CASKGHPGTQYF.

V usage is TRBV27 and J usage is TRBJ1-1. Germline V gene sequence: CDR1 MNHEY, CDR2 SMNVEV (reference sequence). The CDR3 covers 14 residues. The CDR3 loop reads CASSLRPPNTEAFF.

CDR3 residues: CASSPGQGNSDTQYF. The chain carries TRBV5-1 and TRBJ2-3; the D call of TRBD1 rests on TCRdb alone, since no DNA is present to check it. CDR3 length equals 15 residues. Germline-derived CDR1 and CDR2 are SGHRS and YFSETQ.